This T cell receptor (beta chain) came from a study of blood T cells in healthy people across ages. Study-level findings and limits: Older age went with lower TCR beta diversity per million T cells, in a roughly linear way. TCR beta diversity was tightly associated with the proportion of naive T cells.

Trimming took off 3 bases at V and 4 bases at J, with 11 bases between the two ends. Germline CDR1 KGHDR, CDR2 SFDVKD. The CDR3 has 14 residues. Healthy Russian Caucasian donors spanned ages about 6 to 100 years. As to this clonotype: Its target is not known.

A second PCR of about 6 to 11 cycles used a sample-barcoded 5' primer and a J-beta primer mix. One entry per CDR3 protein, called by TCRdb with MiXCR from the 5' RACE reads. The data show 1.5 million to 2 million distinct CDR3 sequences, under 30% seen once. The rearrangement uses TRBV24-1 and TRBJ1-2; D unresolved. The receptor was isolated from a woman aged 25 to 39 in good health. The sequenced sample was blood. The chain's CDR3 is CATSDPGRPYGYTF. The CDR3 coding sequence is TGTGCCACCAGTGATCCTGGCAGGCCCTATGGCTACACCTTC.